Presented here are 11 T cell receptor beta chains from one specimen sequenced in a study of a mutant IDH1 vaccine in newly diagnosed glioma. No antigen is known for these receptors. Data came from immunoSEQ multiplex PCR; TCRdb stores just in-frame clones and leaves some out. The sample lists around 31,000 clones, roughly 80% occurring once. Time point in this sample: week 35, safety follow-up. In the vaccine, a single dose held 300 ug of the mutant IDH1 20-mer peptide, along with topical imiquimod. This material consisted of PBMCs, taken from a glioma patient whose treatment included an IDH1 peptide vaccine. The receptors here all came from a man in his thirties or forties with glioma.

The chain uses TRBV29-1 and TRBJ2-4; 7 nucleotides line up with TRBD2. Germline values: CDR1 SQVTM, CDR2 ANQGSEA. The V and J ends lost 1 base and 1 base, in that order; junction bases with no gene match: 7. CDR3 length equals 16 residues. Here the CDR3 reads CSVEVGGSLAKNIQYF. In DNA, the CDR3 is TGCAGCGTTGAAGTAGGCGGGAGTCTGGCCAAAAACATTCAGTACTTC.

CDR3 nucleotides: TGCGCCAGCAGCCCAACGGGGGCCCCTAGCTATGGCTACACCTTC. Translation gives CASSPTGAPSYGYTF. This chain links TRBV4-1 with TRBJ1-2, with a weak D call TRBD1 (6 bases). The CDR3 is made up of 15 amino acids. The germline V gene encodes CDR1 MGHRA and CDR2 YSYEKL. V dropped 4 bases and J dropped 4 bases, with 16 bases sitting between them.

The V gene is TRBV5-1, the J gene TRBJ2-2; possible D gene TRBD2, 5 bases. This CDR3 has 13 amino acids. V was pared by 7 bases and J by 6 bases, with 13 bases between. The V gene's germline CDR1 is SGHRS and CDR2 YFSETQ. The CDR3, as DNA: TGCGCCAGCCGCCCCGGGATATCCGGGGAGCTGTTTTTT. Its protein is CASRPGISGELFF.

The chain has TRBV5-8 and TRBJ2-1; 9 bases fit TRBD1. This CDR3 region has 15 residues. V shed 0 bases, J shed 9 bases, and the junction held 7 bases outside the gene matches. The V gene's germline CDR1 is SGHTS and CDR2 YDEGEE. CDR3 sequence reads: CASSLGDRAWSEQFF. The CDR3 bases are TGTGCCAGCAGCTTGGGGGACAGGGCTTGGAGTGAGCAGTTCTTC.

The rearrangement joins TRBV18 to TRBJ2-3; 9 bases fit TRBD1. The CDR3 spans 15 residues. J lost 3 bases, V lost 4 bases, and 5 bases had no gene match. Germline V CDR1 and CDR2: KGHSH, LQKENI. CDR3 bases: TGTGCCAGCTCACAAGGGACAGGGACGACAGATACGCAGTATTTT. This encodes CASSQGTGTTDTQYF. Together with reference TRBV18 and TRBJ2-3, the CDR3 gives the full variable domain: NAGVMQNPRHLVRRRGQEARLRCSPMKGHSHVYWYRQLPEEGLKFMVYLQKENIIDESGMPKERFSAEFPKEGPSILRIQQVVRGDSAAYFCASSQGTGTTDTQYFGPGTRLTVL.

V is TRBV7-9 and J is TRBJ1-1; 11 nucleotides match TRBD1. With V trimmed by 7 bases and J by 5 bases, 6 bases remained unmatched. The CDR3 consists of 14 residues. Germline-derived CDR1 and CDR2 are SEHNR and FQNEAQ (reference sequence). CDR3 nucleotides: TGTGCCAGCACCCCCGGGACAGGGGGGACTGAAGCTTTCTTT. It translates to CASTPGTGGTEAFF.

This sequence joins TRBV27 and TRBJ1-5; D is possibly TRBD1 (6 bases). The germline V gene has CDR1 MNHEY and CDR2 SMNVEV (reference sequence). Trimming removed 9 bases from V and 3 bases from J, with 15 bases in between. The CDR3 loop spans 14 amino acids. The CDR3 loop reads CASGGQGDNQPQHF. The DNA for the CDR3 is TGTGCCAGTGGGGGGCAGGGAGACAATCAGCCCCAGCATTTT.

The rearrangement joins TRBV6-1 to TRBJ1-2, with TRBD1 matching over 8 bases. Germline CDR1 MNHNS, CDR2 SASEGT. J gave up 5 bases and V 3 bases, and 5 bases lay outside the gene matches. The CDR3 sequence is 14 residues long. The CDR3 DNA reads TGTGCCAGCAGTGACCCCACAGGGGGGTATGGCTACACCTTC. Encoded protein: CASSDPTGGYGYTF.

The chain uses TRBV2 and TRBJ2-5, with 11 positions matching TRBD2. Germline CDR1 is SNHLY and CDR2 is FYNNEI. The CDR3 has 15 amino acids. The V segment lost 6 bases and the J segment 3 bases; nucleotides outside the gene matches: 6. CDR3 DNA: TGTGCCAGCAGCGGAACTAGCGGGAGTAAAGAGACCCAGTACTTC. It specifies CASSGTSGSKETQYF.

This clone was observed once. The chain recombines TRBV5-1 with TRBJ1-5; 8 positions agree with TRBD1. Germline V gene sequence: CDR1 SGHRS, CDR2 YFSETQ. This CDR3 is built from 15 residues. V lost 4 bases to trimming and J lost 5 bases; unmatched junction nucleotides: 8. CDR3 nucleotides: TGCGCCAGCAGCGCTACGGGACAGGTTGATCAGCCCCAGCATTTT. This sequence encodes CASSATGQVDQPQHF. Full variable domain (remainder filled in from reference TRBV5-1 and TRBJ1-5): KAGVTQTPRYLIKTRGQQVTLSCSPISGHRSVSWYQQTPGQGLQFLFEYFSETQRNKGNFPGRFSGRQFSNSRSEMNVSTLELGDSALYLCASSATGQVDQPQHFGDGTRLSIL.

This clone was observed a few times. Other DNA sequences of this sample code for an identical CDR3. This chain links TRBV19 with TRBJ1-1, with TRBD1 identical over 8 bases. The V and J ends lost 9 bases and 5 bases, in that order; junction bases with no gene match: 5. CDR3 length: 12 residues. Germline CDR1 and CDR2: LNHDA and SQIVND (reference sequence). The CDR3 DNA follows: TGTGCCAGCGGACAGGGAGAGACTGAAGCTTTCTTT. This translates into CASGQGETEAFF.